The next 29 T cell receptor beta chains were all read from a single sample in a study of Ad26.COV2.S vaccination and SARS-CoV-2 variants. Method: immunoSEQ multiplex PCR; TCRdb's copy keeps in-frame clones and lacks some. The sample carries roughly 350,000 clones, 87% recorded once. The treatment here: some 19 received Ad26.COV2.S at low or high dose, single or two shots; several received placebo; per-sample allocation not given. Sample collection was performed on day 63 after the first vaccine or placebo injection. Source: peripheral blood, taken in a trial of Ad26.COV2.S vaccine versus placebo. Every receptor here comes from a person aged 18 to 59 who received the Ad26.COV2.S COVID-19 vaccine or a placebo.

CDR3: CASSLPQGGEKLFF. CDR3 DNA: TGTGCCAGCAGCTTACCCCAGGGTGGCGAAAAACTGTTTTTT. The chain uses TRBV7-9 and TRBJ1-4; perhaps TRBD1 as D (5 bases). Germline-derived CDR1 and CDR2 are SEHNR and FQNEAQ (reference sequence). CDR3 length: 14 amino acids. Between the trimmed V and J ends, which lost 2 bases and 8 bases, there was a span of 12 bases.

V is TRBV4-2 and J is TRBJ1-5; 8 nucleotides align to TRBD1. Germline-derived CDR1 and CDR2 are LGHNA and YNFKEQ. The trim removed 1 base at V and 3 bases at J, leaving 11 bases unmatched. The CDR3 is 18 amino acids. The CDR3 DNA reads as TGTGCCAGCAGCCAAGGCGCGGGCGGACAGGGATCCAATCAGCCCCAGCATTTT. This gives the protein CASSQGAGGQGSNQPQHF.

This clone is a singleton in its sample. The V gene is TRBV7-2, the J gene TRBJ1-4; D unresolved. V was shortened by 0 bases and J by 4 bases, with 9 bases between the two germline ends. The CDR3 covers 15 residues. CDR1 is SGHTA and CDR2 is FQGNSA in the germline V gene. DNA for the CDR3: TGTGCCAGCAGCTTAGCAAAGGCTCTTAATGAAAAACTGTTTTTT. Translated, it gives CASSLAKALNEKLFF.

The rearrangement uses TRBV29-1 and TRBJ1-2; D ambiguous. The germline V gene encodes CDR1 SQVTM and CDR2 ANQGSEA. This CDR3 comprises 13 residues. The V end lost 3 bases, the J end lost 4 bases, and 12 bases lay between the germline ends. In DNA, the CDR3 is TGCAGCGTTGAGATAGGAGTAGGCTATGGCTACACCTTC. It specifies CSVEIGVGYGYTF. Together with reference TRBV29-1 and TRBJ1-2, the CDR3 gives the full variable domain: SAVISQKPSRDICQRGTSLTIQCQVDSQVTMMFWYRQQPGQSLTLIATANQGSEATYESGFVIDKFPISRPNLTFSTLTVSNMSPEDSSIYLCSVEIGVGYGYTFGSGTRLTVV.

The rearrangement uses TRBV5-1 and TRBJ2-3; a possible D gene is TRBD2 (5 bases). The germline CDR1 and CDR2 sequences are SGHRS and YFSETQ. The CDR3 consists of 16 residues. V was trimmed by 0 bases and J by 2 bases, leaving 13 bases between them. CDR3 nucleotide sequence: TGCGCCAGCAGCTTGGCTCTAGCCGCTTACACAGATACGCAGTATTTT. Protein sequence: CASSLALAAYTDTQYF.

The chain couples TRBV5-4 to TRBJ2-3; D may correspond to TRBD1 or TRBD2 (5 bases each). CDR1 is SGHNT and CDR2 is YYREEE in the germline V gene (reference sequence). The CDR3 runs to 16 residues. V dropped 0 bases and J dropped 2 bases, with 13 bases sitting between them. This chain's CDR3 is CASSLVVGVSTDTQYF. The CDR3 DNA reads TGTGCCAGCAGCTTGGTTGTGGGGGTGTCCACAGATACGCAGTATTTT.

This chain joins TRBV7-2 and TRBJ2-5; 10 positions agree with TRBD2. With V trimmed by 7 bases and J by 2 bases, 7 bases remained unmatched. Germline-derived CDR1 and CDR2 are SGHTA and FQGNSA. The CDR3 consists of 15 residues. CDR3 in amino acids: CASTLLAGNQETQYF. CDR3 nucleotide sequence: TGTGCCAGCACCCTACTAGCGGGGAATCAAGAGACCCAGTACTTC.

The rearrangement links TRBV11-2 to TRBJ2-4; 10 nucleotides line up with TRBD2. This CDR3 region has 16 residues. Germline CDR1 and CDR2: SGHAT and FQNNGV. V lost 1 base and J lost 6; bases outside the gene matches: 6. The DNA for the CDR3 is TGTGCCAGCAGCTTAGGAGCGGGGGGGCCCTTAAACATTCAGTACTTC. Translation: CASSLGAGGPLNIQYF.

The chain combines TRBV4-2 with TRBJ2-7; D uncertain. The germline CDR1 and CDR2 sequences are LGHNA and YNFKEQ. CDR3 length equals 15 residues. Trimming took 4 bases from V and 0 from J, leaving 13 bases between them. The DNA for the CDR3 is TGTGCCAGCAGCCCCGGGCTGATTAGCTCCTACGAGCAGTACTTC. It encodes CASSPGLISSYEQYF.

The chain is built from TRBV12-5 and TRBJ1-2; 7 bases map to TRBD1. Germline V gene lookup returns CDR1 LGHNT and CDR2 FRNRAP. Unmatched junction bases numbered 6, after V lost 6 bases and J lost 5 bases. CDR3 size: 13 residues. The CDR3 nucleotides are TGTGCTAGTGGCCAGGGACAGACGTATGGCTACACCTTC. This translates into CASGQGQTYGYTF. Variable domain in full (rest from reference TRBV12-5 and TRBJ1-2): DARVTQTPRHKVTEMGQEVTMRCQPILGHNTVFWYRQTMMQGLELLAYFRNRAPLDDSGMPKDRFSAEMPDATLATLKIQPSEPRDSAVYFCASGQGQTYGYTFGSGTRLTVV.

For the CDR3, the DNA is TGCGCCAGCAGCTTGGCAGTCAGGGGGCATGAAAAACTGTTTTTT. This translates into CASSLAVRGHEKLFF. This chain uses TRBV5-1 with TRBJ1-4; the match to TRBD1 covers 8 bases. The CDR3 is made up of 15 amino acids. With 0 bases clipped from V and 6 bases from J, the junction kept 4 bases outside the gene matches. Germline loops: CDR1 SGHRS, CDR2 YFSETQ.

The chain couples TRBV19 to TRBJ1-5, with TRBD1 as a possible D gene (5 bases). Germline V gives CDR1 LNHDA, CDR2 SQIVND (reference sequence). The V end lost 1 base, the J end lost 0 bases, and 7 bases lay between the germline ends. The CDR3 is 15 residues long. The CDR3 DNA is TGTGCCAGTAGTATAGCCAGGGATAGCAATCAGCCCCAGCATTTT. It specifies CASSIARDSNQPQHF.

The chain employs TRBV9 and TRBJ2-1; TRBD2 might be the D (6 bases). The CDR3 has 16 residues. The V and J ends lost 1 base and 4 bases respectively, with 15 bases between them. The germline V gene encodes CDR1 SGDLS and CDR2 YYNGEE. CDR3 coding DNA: TGTGCCAGCAGCGTAAGCGGGCTTCCCTCGTACAATGAGCAGTTCTTC. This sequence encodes CASSVSGLPSYNEQFF.

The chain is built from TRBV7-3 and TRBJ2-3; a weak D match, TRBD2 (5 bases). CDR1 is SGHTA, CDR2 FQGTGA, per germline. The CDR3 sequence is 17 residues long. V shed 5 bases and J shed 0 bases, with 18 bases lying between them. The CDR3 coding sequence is TGTGCCAGCAGCCTCGGCCGGGATCGTCTTAGCACAGATACGCAGTATTTT. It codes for CASSLGRDRLSTDTQYF.

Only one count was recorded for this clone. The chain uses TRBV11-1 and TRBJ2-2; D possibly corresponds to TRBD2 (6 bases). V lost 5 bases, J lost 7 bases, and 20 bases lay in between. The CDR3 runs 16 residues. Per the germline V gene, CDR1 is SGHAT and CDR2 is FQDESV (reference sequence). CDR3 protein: CASSPRVHVGGGELFF. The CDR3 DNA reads TGTGCCAGCAGCCCTAGAGTGCACGTCGGGGGCGGGGAGCTGTTTTTT.

CDR3 residues: CASSQVGTVRNTEAFF. Here the CDR3 DNA reads TGTGCCAGCAGCCAGGTAGGGACAGTGAGGAACACTGAAGCTTTCTTT. The V gene is TRBV3-1 (or the pseudogene TRBV3-2), the J gene TRBJ1-1; 7 bases match TRBD1. Germline V CDR1 and CDR2: LGHDT, YNNKEL (reference sequence). V dropped 3 bases and J dropped 1; count of bases not matched to a gene: 8. This CDR3 has 16 amino acids.

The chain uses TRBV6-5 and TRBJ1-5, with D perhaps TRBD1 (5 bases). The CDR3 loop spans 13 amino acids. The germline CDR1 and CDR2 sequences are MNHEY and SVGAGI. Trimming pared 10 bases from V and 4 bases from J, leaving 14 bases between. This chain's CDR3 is CATRDTWNQPQHF. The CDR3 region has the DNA TGTGCCACCAGGGATACCTGGAATCAGCCCCAGCATTTT.

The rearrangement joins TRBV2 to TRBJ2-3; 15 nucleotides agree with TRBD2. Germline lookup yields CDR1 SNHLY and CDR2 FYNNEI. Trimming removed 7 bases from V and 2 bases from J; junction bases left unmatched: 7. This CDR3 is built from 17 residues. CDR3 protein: CASIVWTSGGVTDTQYF. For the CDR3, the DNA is TGTGCCAGCATAGTCTGGACTAGCGGGGGGGTCACAGATACGCAGTATTTT. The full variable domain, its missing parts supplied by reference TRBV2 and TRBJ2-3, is EPEVTQTPSHQVTQMGQEVILRCVPISNHLYFYWYRQILGQKVEFLVSFYNNEISEKSEIFDDQFSVERPDGSNFTLKIRSTKLEDSAMYFCASIVWTSGGVTDTQYFGPGTRLTVL.

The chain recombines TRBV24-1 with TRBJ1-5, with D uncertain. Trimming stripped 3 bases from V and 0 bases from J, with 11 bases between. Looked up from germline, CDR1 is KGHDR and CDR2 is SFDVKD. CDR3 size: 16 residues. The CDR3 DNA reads TGTGCCACCAGTGATCCCGGGAGCTATAGCAATCAGCCCCAGCATTTT. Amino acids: CATSDPGSYSNQPQHF.

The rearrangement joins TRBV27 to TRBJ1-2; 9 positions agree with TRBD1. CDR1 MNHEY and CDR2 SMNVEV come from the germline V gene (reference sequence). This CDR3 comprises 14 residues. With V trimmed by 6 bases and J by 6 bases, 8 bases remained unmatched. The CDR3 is CASRPQGAPNGYTF. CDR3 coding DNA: TGTGCCAGCAGACCACAGGGGGCCCCCAATGGCTACACCTTC.

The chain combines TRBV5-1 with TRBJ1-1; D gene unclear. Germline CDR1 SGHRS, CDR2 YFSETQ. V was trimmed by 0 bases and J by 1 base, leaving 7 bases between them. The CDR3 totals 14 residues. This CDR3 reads CASSLESRNTEAFF. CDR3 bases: TGCGCCAGCAGCTTGGAGTCGAGGAACACTGAAGCTTTCTTT. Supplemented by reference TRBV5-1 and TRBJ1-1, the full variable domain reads KAGVTQTPRYLIKTRGQQVTLSCSPISGHRSVSWYQQTPGQGLQFLFEYFSETQRNKGNFPGRFSGRQFSNSRSEMNVSTLELGDSALYLCASSLESRNTEAFFGQGTRLTVV.

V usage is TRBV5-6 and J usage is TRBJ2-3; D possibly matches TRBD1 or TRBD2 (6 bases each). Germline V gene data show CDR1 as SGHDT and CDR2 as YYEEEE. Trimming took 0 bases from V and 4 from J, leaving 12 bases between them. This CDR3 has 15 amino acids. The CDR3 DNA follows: TGTGCCAGCAGCTTGGCCCCGGGGGCACCAGATACGCAGTATTTT. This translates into CASSLAPGAPDTQYF.

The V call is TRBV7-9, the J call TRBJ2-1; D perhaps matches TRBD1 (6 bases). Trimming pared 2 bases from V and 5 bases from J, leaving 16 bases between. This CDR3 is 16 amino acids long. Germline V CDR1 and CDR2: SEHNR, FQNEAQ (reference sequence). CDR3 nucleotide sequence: TGTGCCAGCAGCTTATCATCCCGGACAGCCGACAATGAGCAGTTCTTC. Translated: CASSLSSRTADNEQFF.

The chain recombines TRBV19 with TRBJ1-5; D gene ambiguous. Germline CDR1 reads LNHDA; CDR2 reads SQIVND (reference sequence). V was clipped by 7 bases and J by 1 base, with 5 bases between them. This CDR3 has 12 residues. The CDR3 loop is CASTESNQPQHF. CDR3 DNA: TGTGCCAGTACAGAGAGCAATCAGCCCCAGCATTTT.

CDR3 bases: TGTGCCAGCAATGGCCCTTTAAACACTGAAGCTTTCTTT. Amino acid sequence: CASNGPLNTEAFF. The V gene is TRBV6-5, the J gene TRBJ1-1; unclear D gene. The CDR3 covers 13 residues. Trimming left V 7 bases short and J 2 bases short, with 11 bases between. The germline CDR1 and CDR2 sequences are MNHEY and SVGAGI.

The CDR3 spells CATSDLIGPRDRPSNQPQHF. DNA of the CDR3: TGTGCCACCAGTGATTTGATAGGACCCCGGGACAGGCCTAGCAATCAGCCCCAGCATTTT. The chain recombines TRBV24-1 with TRBJ1-5; 8 bases are shared with TRBD1. Trimming cost V 0 bases and J 0 bases; bases outside gene matches: 12. Per germline, CDR1 KGHDR and CDR2 SFDVKD. This CDR3 is 20 amino acids long.

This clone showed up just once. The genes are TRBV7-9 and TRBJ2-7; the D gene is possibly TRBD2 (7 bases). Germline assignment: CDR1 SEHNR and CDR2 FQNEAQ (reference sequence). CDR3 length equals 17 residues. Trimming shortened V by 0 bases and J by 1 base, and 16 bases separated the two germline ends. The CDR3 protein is CASSLAIGLGGSYEQYF. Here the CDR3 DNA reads TGTGCCAGCAGCTTAGCGATCGGACTAGGGGGGTCCTACGAGCAGTACTTC.

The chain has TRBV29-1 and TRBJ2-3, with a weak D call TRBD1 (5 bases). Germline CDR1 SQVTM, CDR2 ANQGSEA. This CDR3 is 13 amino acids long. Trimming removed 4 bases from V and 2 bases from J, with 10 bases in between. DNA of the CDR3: TGCAGCGTTGCTGGGGCCTACACAGATACGCAGTATTTT. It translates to CSVAGAYTDTQYF.

The DNA for the CDR3 is TGCAGCGTTGAGGGTAGCGGGATCTACGAGCAGTACTTC. This codes for CSVEGSGIYEQYF. This sequence joins TRBV29-1 and TRBJ2-7; 8 nucleotides match TRBD2. The CDR3 length is 13 residues. Germline V CDR1 and CDR2: SQVTM, ANQGSEA. The J segment lost 3 bases and the V segment lost 3 bases, leaving 4 bases of the junction unmatched.